What follows are 5 T cell receptor beta chains derived from one specimen sequenced in a study of blood T cell repertoires in COVID-19. Profiling relied on immunoSEQ multiplex PCR, and the TCRdb table lists in-frame clones only, not all of them. This repertoire shows some 120,000 clones, around 87% found once; its top ten account for approximately 3.3%. Sequencing used peripheral blood. These receptors were obtained from a woman aged 60-75 years with acute or convalescent COVID-19.

This sequence joins TRBV11-3 and TRBJ2-3, with TRBD1 matching over 7 bases. Germline CDR1 SGHNT, CDR2 YENEEA. The CDR3 is 14 amino acids. The V gene end was trimmed by 6 bases and the J gene end by 3 bases; junction bases not matched to a gene: 6. The CDR3, as DNA: TGTGCCAGCAGGTGGGACAGATCAACAGATACGCAGTATTTT. This encodes CASRWDRSTDTQYF.

The chain carries TRBV7-8 and TRBJ1-1; TRBD1 might be the D (5 bases). V was pared by 0 bases and J by 0 bases, with 11 bases between. The CDR3 has 16 residues. Germline assignment: CDR1 SGHVS and CDR2 FQNEAQ. The CDR3 DNA follows: TGTGCCAGCAGCTTAGCCCTGGGACTCCTGAACACTGAAGCTTTCTTT. It codes for CASSLALGLLNTEAFF.

The chain combines TRBV6-5 with TRBJ1-1; no firm D call. The CDR3 runs to 14 residues. Germline V gene lookup returns CDR1 MNHEY and CDR2 SVGAGI. V was pared by 5 bases and J by 1 base, with 11 bases between. CDR3 nucleotides: TGTGCCAGCAGTACGAGGGTCGGGAACACTGAAGCTTTCTTT. Translated: CASSTRVGNTEAFF.

This clone is a singleton in its sample. The J gene is TRBJ1-1, the V gene TRBV9; D gene ambiguous. The CDR3 is made up of 15 amino acids. V shed 0 bases and J shed 1 base, with 10 bases lying between them. CDR1 SGDLS and CDR2 YYNGEE come from the germline V gene. CDR3 in DNA: TGTGCCAGCAGCGTAGACAACAGAGAGAACACTGAAGCTTTCTTT. Translating it yields CASSVDNRENTEAFF.

This clone was seen a single time. The chain has TRBV3-1 (or the pseudogene TRBV3-2) and TRBJ2-2; no clear D gene. Trimming pared 1 base from V and 9 bases from J, leaving 6 bases between. Germline V gene lookup returns CDR1 LGHDT and CDR2 YNNKEL (reference sequence). The CDR3 totals 12 residues. The CDR3 sequence: CASSQAMRELFF. The CDR3 DNA sequence: TGTGCCAGCAGCCAAGCTATGAGGGAGCTGTTTTTT.